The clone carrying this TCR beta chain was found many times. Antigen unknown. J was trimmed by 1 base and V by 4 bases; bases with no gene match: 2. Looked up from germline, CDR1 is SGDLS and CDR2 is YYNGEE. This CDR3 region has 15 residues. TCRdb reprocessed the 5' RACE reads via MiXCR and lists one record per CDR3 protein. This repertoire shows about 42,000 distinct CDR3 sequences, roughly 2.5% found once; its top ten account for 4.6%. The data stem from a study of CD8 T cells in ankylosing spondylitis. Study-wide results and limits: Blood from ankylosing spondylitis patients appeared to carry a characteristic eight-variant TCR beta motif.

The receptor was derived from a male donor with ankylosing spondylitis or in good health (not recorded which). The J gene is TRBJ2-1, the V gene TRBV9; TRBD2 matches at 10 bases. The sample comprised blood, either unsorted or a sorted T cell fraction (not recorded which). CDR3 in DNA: TGTGCCAGCAGCCTAGCGGGAGAATCCTACAATGAGCAGTTCTTC. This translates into CASSLAGESYNEQFF.